Here is one T cell receptor beta chain with its context. The target antigen is unknown. The data were obtained in a study of T cell responses to AZD1222 COVID-19 vaccine. Overall study findings and caveats: The span of vaccine-associated CD4 TCRs extended across spike, with dominance at 160-218 and 743-854. The reported proportion of spike-specific TCRs targeting unmutated variant regions was nearly half. Only after the peak T cell response were repertoires sampled.

CDR1 MNHEY and CDR2 SVGAGI come from the germline V gene. Trimming took 8 bases from V and 1 from J, leaving 12 bases between them. This CDR3 has 14 residues. Sequencing was performed with immunoSEQ multiplex PCR; in TCRdb, only in-frame clones are kept and a portion is missing. This table has approximately 70,000 clones, roughly four fifths appearing once. The clonotype was recovered from an adult in good health. The source was peripheral blood, collected on day 0 of AZD1222 vaccination. The chain couples TRBV6-5 to TRBJ1-5; a weak D match, TRBD1 (6 bases). The chain's CDR3 is CASYRGGSNQPQHF. CDR3 coding DNA: TGTGCCAGCTACAGAGGGGGAAGCAATCAGCCCCAGCATTTT.